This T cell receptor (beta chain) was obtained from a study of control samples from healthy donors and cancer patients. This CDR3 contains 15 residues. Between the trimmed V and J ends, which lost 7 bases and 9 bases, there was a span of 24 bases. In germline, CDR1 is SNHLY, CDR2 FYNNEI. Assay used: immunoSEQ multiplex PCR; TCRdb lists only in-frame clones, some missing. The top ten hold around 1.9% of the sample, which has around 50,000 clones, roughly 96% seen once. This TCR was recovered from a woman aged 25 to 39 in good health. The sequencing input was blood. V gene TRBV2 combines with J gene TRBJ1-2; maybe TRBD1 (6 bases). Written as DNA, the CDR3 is TGTGCCAGCAAAATGGGGGTCAGCGGGACATATAGCTACACCTTC. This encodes CASKMGVSGTYSYTF.